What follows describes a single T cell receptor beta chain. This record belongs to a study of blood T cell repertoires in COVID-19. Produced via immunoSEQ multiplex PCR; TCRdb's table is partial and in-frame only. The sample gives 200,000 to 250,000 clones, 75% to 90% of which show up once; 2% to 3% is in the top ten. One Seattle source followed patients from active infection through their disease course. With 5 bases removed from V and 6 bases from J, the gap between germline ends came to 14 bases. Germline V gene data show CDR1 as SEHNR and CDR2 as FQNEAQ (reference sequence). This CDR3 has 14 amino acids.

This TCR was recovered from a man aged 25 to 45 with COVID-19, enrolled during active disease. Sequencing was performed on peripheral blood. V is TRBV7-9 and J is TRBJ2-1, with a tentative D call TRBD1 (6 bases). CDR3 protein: CASSLTGTFNEQFF. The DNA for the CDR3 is TGTGCCAGCAGCCTAACCGGGACATTCAATGAGCAGTTCTTC.